The T cell receptor beta chain described here comes from a study of T cell responses to AZD1222 COVID-19 vaccine. General study points: Possibly, clonal diversity was underestimated; donors were largely white British and included more females.

As regards this clone: Its antigen is unknown.

The table came from immunoSEQ multiplex PCR; TCRdb's copy has only in-frame clones and leaves some out. The sample lists 150,000 or so clones; around 92% were seen once. Sequencing was performed on peripheral blood, taken on day 0 of AZD1222 vaccination. The origin of this receptor is an adult in good health.

CDR3 protein: CASSHLADYSYEQYF. CDR3 nucleotide sequence: TGCGCCAGCAGCCATTTAGCGGACTACTCCTACGAGCAGTACTTC. The chain carries TRBV4-3 and TRBJ2-7, with a possible D match to TRBD2 (6 bases). The CDR3 spans 15 residues. V was trimmed by 3 bases and J by 0 bases, leaving 12 bases between them. Germline V lookup: CDR1 LGHNA, CDR2 YSLEER.